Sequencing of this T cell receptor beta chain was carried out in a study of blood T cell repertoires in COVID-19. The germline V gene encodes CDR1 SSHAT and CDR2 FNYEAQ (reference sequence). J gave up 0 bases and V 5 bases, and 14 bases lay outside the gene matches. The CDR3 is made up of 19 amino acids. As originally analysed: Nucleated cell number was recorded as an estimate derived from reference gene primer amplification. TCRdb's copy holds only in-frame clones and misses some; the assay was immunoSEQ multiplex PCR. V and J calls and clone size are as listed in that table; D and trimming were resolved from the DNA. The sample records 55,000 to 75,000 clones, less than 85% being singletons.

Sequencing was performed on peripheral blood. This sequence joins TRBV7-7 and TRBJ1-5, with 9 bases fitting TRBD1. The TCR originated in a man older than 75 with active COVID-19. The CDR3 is CASSTPGQGFRFSNQPQHF. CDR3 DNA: TGTGCCAGCAGCACTCCGGGACAGGGATTTCGATTTAGCAATCAGCCCCAGCATTTT. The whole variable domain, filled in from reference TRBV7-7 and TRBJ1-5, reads GAGVSQSPRYKVTKRGQDVTLRCDPISSHATLYWYQQALGQGPEFLTYFNYEAQPDKSGLPSDRFSAERPEGSISTLTIQRTEQRDSAMYRCASSTPGQGFRFSNQPQHFGDGTRLSIL.